The rows below give T cell receptor beta chains drawn from one sample of a study of blood T cell repertoires in COVID-19. Some clones are missing from TCRdb's copy, which holds only in-frame ones; the method was immunoSEQ multiplex PCR. The table lists about 340,000 clones, around nine tenths of them singletons, with under 8.5% in the top ten. Sequenced material: peripheral blood. Source of these receptors: an older woman with COVID-19, enrolled during active disease. Each CDR3 is given with its conserved first and last residue. A D gene is named only where the DNA matches it firmly. For some rows the clone size is stated as once, few or many, or as a class when expanded; others skip it.

v_gene: TRBV4-1
abundance: NA
j_gene: TRBJ1-3
d_gene: NA
CDR3aa: CASSQGDTNSGNTIYF
CDR3nt: TGCGCCAGCAGCCAAGGGGACACCAACTCTGGAAACACCATATATTTT

v_gene: TRBV7-9
abundance: NA
j_gene: TRBJ2-7
d_gene: NA
CDR3aa: CASSGARAPYEQYF
CDR3nt: TGTGCCAGCAGCGGGGCTAGGGCTCCCTACGAGCAGTACTTC

v_gene: TRBV29-1
abundance: NA
j_gene: TRBJ2-7
d_gene: TRBD1
CDR3aa: CSVGQGAGRSEQYF
CDR3nt: TGCAGCGTGGGACAGGGGGCGGGGAGATCCGAGCAGTACTTC

v_gene: TRBV6-5
abundance: NA
j_gene: TRBJ2-1
d_gene: NA
CDR3aa: CATYRSSYNEQFF
CDR3nt: TGTGCCACCTACAGGAGCTCCTACAATGAGCAGTTCTTC

v_gene: TRBV27
abundance: NA
j_gene: TRBJ2-7
d_gene: TRBD1
CDR3aa: CASSIWDRAHEQYF
CDR3nt: TGTGCCAGCAGTATTTGGGACAGGGCCCACGAGCAGTACTTC

v_gene: TRBV13
abundance: NA
j_gene: TRBJ2-7
d_gene: NA
CDR3aa: CASSPGGGLRYYEQYF
CDR3nt: TGTGCCAGCAGCCCCGGTGGGGGGTTAAGGTACTACGAGCAGTACTTC

v_gene: TRBV3-1/TRBV3-2
abundance: NA
j_gene: TRBJ1-1
d_gene: NA
CDR3aa: CASSQVGLTEAFF
CDR3nt: TGTGCCAGCAGCCAAGTAGGACTGACTGAAGCTTTCTTT

v_gene: TRBV5-1
abundance: NA
j_gene: TRBJ1-1
d_gene: NA
CDR3aa: CASSLSPGVNTEAFF
CDR3nt: TGCGCCAGCAGCTTGAGCCCAGGGGTGAACACTGAAGCTTTCTTT

v_gene: TRBV20-1
abundance: NA
j_gene: TRBJ1-1
d_gene: NA
CDR3aa: CSARLTEEAFF
CDR3nt: TGCAGTGCTAGATTGACAGAAGAAGCTTTCTTT

v_gene: TRBV6-1
abundance: NA
j_gene: TRBJ2-1
d_gene: NA
CDR3aa: CASSERQGFRDEQFF
CDR3nt: TGTGCCAGCAGTGAAAGGCAGGGATTTCGAGATGAGCAGTTCTTC

v_gene: TRBV18
abundance: NA
j_gene: TRBJ1-1
d_gene: TRBD1
CDR3aa: CASSPSGGTEAFF
CDR3nt: TGTGCCAGCTCACCATCAGGGGGCACTGAAGCTTTCTTT

v_gene: TRBV15
abundance: NA
j_gene: TRBJ2-3
d_gene: NA
CDR3aa: CATSRVGQGTDTQYF
CDR3nt: TGTGCCACCAGCAGAGTGGGGCAGGGCACAGATACGCAGTATTTT

v_gene: TRBV5-1
abundance: NA
j_gene: TRBJ1-4
d_gene: NA
CDR3aa: CASSSPPGDTATNEKLFF
CDR3nt: TGCGCCAGCAGCTCACCCCCAGGGGACACGGCAACTAATGAAAAACTGTTTTTT

v_gene: TRBV5-1
abundance: NA
j_gene: TRBJ2-7
d_gene: TRBD1
CDR3aa: CASSLGTGNYEQYF
CDR3nt: TGCGCCAGCAGCTTGGGGACAGGGAACTACGAGCAGTACTTC

v_gene: TRBV19
abundance: NA
j_gene: TRBJ1-5
d_gene: NA
CDR3aa: CASSIAGGLNQPQHF
CDR3nt: TGTGCCAGTAGTATAGCCGGAGGACTCAATCAGCCCCAGCATTTT

v_gene: TRBV27
abundance: NA
j_gene: TRBJ1-2
d_gene: NA
CDR3aa: CASSLTRAGDGYTF
CDR3nt: TGTGCCAGCAGTTTAACTAGGGCAGGGGATGGCTACACCTTC

v_gene: TRBV11-3
abundance: once
j_gene: TRBJ1-1
d_gene: TRBD1
CDR3aa: CASSPTFDREGGSTEAFF
CDR3nt: TGTGCCAGCAGCCCTACCTTTGACAGGGAAGGAGGGTCCACTGAAGCTTTCTTT